This entry lists 4 T cell receptor beta chains sequenced from one sample in a study of control samples from healthy donors and cancer patients. The repertoire was sequenced with immunoSEQ multiplex PCR; TCRdb's copy has only in-frame clones and lacks some. The data hold 68,000 or so clones, with under 85% observed a single time. Sample: blood. The receptors derive from a man in his 60s in good health.

This clone occurred once. The chain carries TRBV7-2 and TRBJ2-7, with D tentatively TRBD1 (6 bases). The V gene's germline CDR1 is SGHTA and CDR2 FQGNSA. The CDR3 length is 15 residues. Trimming pared 2 bases from V and 3 bases from J, leaving 14 bases between. This chain's CDR3 is CASSLSGQGHYEQYF. CDR3 sequence (DNA): TGTGCCAGCAGCTTATCGGGGCAGGGACACTACGAGCAGTACTTC.

This sequence joins TRBV9 and TRBJ1-1, with a tentative D call TRBD1 (6 bases). Germline CDR1 reads SGDLS; CDR2 reads YYNGEE. The V gene lost 6 bases and the J gene lost 0 bases, with 24 bases spanning the gap. CDR3 length equals 18 residues. The chain's CDR3 is CASNELSTEGTLNTEAFF. The CDR3 region has the DNA TGTGCCAGCAACGAACTGAGTACTGAGGGGACATTGAACACTGAAGCTTTCTTT.

A note on this clone: Being one base from a much bigger clone, this may be a read error. This chain connects TRBV3-1 (or the pseudogene TRBV3-2) to TRBJ2-7, with D uncertain. Germline CDR1 is LGHDT and CDR2 is YNNKEL (reference sequence). The length of the CDR3 is 11 residues. The V gene lost 0 bases and the J gene lost 4 bases, with 1 base spanning the gap. CDR3 loop: CASSQEYEQYF. The CDR3 DNA sequence: TGTGCCAGCAGCCAAGAGTACGAGCAGTACTTC.

The gene calls are TRBV27 and TRBJ2-1; no reliable D call. V dropped 4 bases and J dropped 11 bases, with 15 bases sitting between them. The CDR3 covers 13 residues. Germline lookup yields CDR1 MNHEY and CDR2 SMNVEV (reference sequence). The CDR3 coding sequence is TGTGCCAGCAGTTCAGAAGGTTTCACCAAGCAGTTCTTC. It codes for CASSSEGFTKQFF.